Sequencing of this T cell receptor beta chain was carried out in a study of beta chain features in type 1 diabetes. Study in general: Cell yields, age and gender were similar between patients and healthy donors. Notes on the study in general: A greater similarity of naive, central memory and Treg TCRB repertoires was seen among patients than among healthy donors. There were fewer insertions and more deletions at the VDJ junctions of type 1 diabetes patients.

Germline V gene lookup returns CDR1 SEHNR and CDR2 FQNEAQ (reference sequence). V lost 5 bases and J 0 bases, leaving 5 bases between the germline ends. CDR3 length: 12 amino acids. This clone was counted only a few times. Its antigen remains unknown. This sample also contains other DNA sequences that code for the same CDR3. Since all of the isolated RNA was reverse transcribed, expressed TCRB transcripts were what got sequenced. Sequenced by immunoSEQ multiplex PCR; TCRdb stores in-frame clones only, minus some. Here the sample spans some 500,000 clones, about an eighth being singletons. The chain links TRBV7-9 to TRBJ2-7, with unresolved D. The sequenced sample was naive CD4+ T cells from blood. This clonotype was obtained from a woman between 18 and 29 years old in good health. CDR3 in amino acids: CASSPSSYEQYF. The CDR3 DNA reads as TGTGCCAGCAGCCCGTCCTCCTACGAGCAGTACTTC. Complete variable domain (other parts from reference TRBV7-9 and TRBJ2-7): DTGVSQNPRHKITKRGQNVTFRCDPISEHNRLYWYRQTLGQGPEFLTYFQNEAQLEKSRLLSDRFSAERPKGSFSTLEIQRTEQGDSAMYLCASSPSSYEQYFGPGTRLTVT.